This T cell receptor beta chain was profiled in a study of blood T cell repertoires in COVID-19. For the study at large: T cells, B-cell-depleted T cells, or PBMCs supplied cDNA or gDNA.

Seattle enrolled patients during active infection and tracked them longitudinally. The length of the CDR3 is 16 residues. Germline V lookup: CDR1 MRHNA, CDR2 SNTAGT. Trimming removed 2 bases at V and 0 bases at J, with 10 bases between. The assay was immunoSEQ multiplex PCR, and TCRdb's table has in-frame clones only and misses some. Found here are about 140,000 clones, about 87% of them singletons; the top ten hold roughly 2.5%. What was sequenced was peripheral blood. This TCR was sampled from a human donor with COVID-19, enrolled during active disease. The donor label of this sample is uncertain. The chain uses TRBV6-4 and TRBJ1-4, with D uncertain. The CDR3 is CASSDPAGTTNEKLFF. The DNA for the CDR3 is TGTGCCAGCAGTGACCCAGCAGGAACAACTAATGAAAAACTGTTTTTT.